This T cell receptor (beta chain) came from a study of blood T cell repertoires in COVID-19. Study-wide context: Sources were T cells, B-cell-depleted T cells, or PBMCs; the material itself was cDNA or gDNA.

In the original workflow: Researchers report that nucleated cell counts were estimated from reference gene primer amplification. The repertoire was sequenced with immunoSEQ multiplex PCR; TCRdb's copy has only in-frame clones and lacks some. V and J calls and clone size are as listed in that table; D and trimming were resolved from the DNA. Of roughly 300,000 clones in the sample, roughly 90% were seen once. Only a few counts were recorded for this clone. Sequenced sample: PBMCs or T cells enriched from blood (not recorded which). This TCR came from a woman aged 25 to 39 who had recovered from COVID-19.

In nucleotides, the CDR3 is TGCGCCAGCAGCGTTTACTCGGAAGAGACCCAGTACTTC. Protein: CASSVYSEETQYF. V usage is TRBV5-1 and J usage is TRBJ2-5; D is uncertain. Germline V CDR1 and CDR2: SGHRS, YFSETQ. Trimming removed 4 bases from V and 3 bases from J, with 10 bases in between. This CDR3 is 13 amino acids long.